These T cell receptor beta chains were read from a single sample in a study of blood T cell repertoires in COVID-19. This table comes from immunoSEQ multiplex PCR, and its TCRdb copy is limited to in-frame clones, with some not included. The repertoire holds under 450,000 clones, 90% to 95% seen once, with roughly 0.9% in the top ten. Sequenced material: PBMCs or T cells enriched from blood (not recorded which). These receptor sequences come from a woman in her thirties or forties who had been exposed to COVID-19. Both conserved end residues are part of each CDR3. A D gene is named only where the DNA matches it firmly. Clone size appears in some rows only: once, few, many, or a class for an expanded clone.

cdr3_nt cdr3_aa v_call clone_size j_call d_call
TGTGCCAGCAGTGAACTGGGGGCGCGGAATCAGCCCCAGCATTTT CASSELGARNQPQHF TRBV2 NA TRBJ1-5 NA
TGTGCCAGCAGTTTAAGGGAGGCCACAGATACGCAGTATTTT CASSLREATDTQYF TRBV6-5 NA TRBJ2-3 NA
TGTGCCAGCAGCTTGCTAGGACCCGGGGGGCAAGAGACCCAGTACTTC CASSLLGPGGQETQYF TRBV5-4 NA TRBJ2-5 TRBD2
TGCGCCAGCAGCCAAGAAAGGTCAGGGTATCAGCCCCAGCATTTT CASSQERSGYQPQHF TRBV4-1 NA TRBJ1-5 NA
TGTGCCAGCAGTTCTGGACATTTACTTGAAGCTTTCTTT CASSSGHLLEAFF TRBV6-5 NA TRBJ1-1 NA
TGTGCCAGCAGCCCTCGACAGGGGATTTATGGCTACACCTTC CASSPRQGIYGYTF TRBV7-2 NA TRBJ1-2 TRBD1
TGTGCCACCAGCAGGAGGGGGTACAATGAGCAGTTCTTC CATSRRGYNEQFF TRBV15 once TRBJ2-1 NA
TGTGCCAGTAGTCCAGACAGGGGTTCCTACAATGAGCAGTTCTTC CASSPDRGSYNEQFF TRBV19 NA TRBJ2-1 TRBD1
TGTGCCAGCGAACAGCCGGGGGGGAACACTGAAGCTTTCTTT CASEQPGGNTEAFF TRBV6-4 NA TRBJ1-1 NA
TGTGCCAGCAGTTTAGACAGTAACACTGAAGCTTTCTTT CASSLDSNTEAFF TRBV12-3/TRBV12-4 NA TRBJ1-1 NA
TGTGCCAGCAGCCCGGGAGCGGGAACTGATACGCAGTATTTT CASSPGAGTDTQYF TRBV7-2 NA TRBJ2-3 TRBD2
TGTGCCAGCAACCACAGGGTCGGGGAGACCCAGTACTTC CASNHRVGETQYF TRBV7-9 few TRBJ2-5 NA
TGCAGTGCTAGTGGCATGGGCGGGTATGGCTACACCTTC CSASGMGGYGYTF TRBV20-1 NA TRBJ1-2 NA
TGTGCCAGCAGTTTACGGAGGACGGAGACCCAGTACTTC CASSLRRTETQYF TRBV27 NA TRBJ2-5 NA
TGTGCCAGCAGTGAAGGTTCATTCAGCGGAACCTACGAGCAGTACTTC CASSEGSFSGTYEQYF TRBV6-1 NA TRBJ2-7 NA
TGTGCCAGCAACTTGGGGCTGAACACCGGGGAGCTGTTTTTT CASNLGLNTGELFF TRBV7-3 NA TRBJ2-2 NA
TGTGCCAGCAGCCACCTCACTAGCGGGGGAGCGAACACCGGGGAGCTGTTTTTT CASSHLTSGGANTGELFF TRBV4-2 once TRBJ2-2 TRBD2
TGTGCCACCAGCAGAGTGGGGGGGGAATCTAACTACTATGGCTACACCTTC CATSRVGGESNYYGYTF TRBV15 NA TRBJ1-2 NA
TGTGCCTGGATGAGTAGCGGGGAGAAGACCCAGTACTTC CAWMSSGEKTQYF TRBV30 NA TRBJ2-5 TRBD2
TGCGCCAGCAGCCGACGAGGTGGGGGGTTCGCGAACACCGGGGAGCTGTTTTTT CASSRRGGGFANTGELFF TRBV4-1 NA TRBJ2-2 NA
TGTGCCAGCAGTTCAGAGGGCCGAACTGAAGCTTTCTTT CASSSEGRTEAFF TRBV27 NA TRBJ1-1 NA
TGTGCCAGCAGTTACATCGAGCCCTCTGGGGCCAACGTCCTGACTTTC CASSYIEPSGANVLTF TRBV6-5 NA TRBJ2-6 NA
TGTGCCAGCAGCCAAGACCGAGGGAGGACTGAAGCTTTCTTT CASSQDRGRTEAFF TRBV3-1/TRBV3-2 NA TRBJ1-1 NA
TGTGCCACCAGTGGGGCCCTCCAACCGGATGGCTACACCTTC CATSGALQPDGYTF TRBV24-1 NA TRBJ1-2 NA
TGTGCCAGCGCACCTAATTCGTGGACTAGCGGTGAATCAACCTACGAGCAGTACTTC CASAPNSWTSGESTYEQYF TRBV6-4 once TRBJ2-7 TRBD2
TGTGCCAGCAGTGTCCAGGGTTGGAGCACTGAAGCTTTCTTT CASSVQGWSTEAFF TRBV6-4 NA TRBJ1-1 NA
TGTGCCAGTACTCCCGATGCGAGGTCCGAGCAGTACTTC CASTPDARSEQYF TRBV19 once TRBJ2-7 NA
TGCAGCGTTCCAACAGGGGCGGCCACAGATACGCAGTATTTT CSVPTGAATDTQYF TRBV29-1 NA TRBJ2-3 TRBD1
TGTGCCAGTAGTATACAGGGCAAGGGGAACACTGAAGCTTTCTTT CASSIQGKGNTEAFF TRBV19 NA TRBJ1-1 NA
TGTGCCAGCAGCCAGGGACTTGGCGGGCGTACTGAAGCTTTCTTT CASSQGLGGRTEAFF TRBV3-1/TRBV3-2 NA TRBJ1-1 NA
TGTGCCAGCAGCTTGGAGGGACAGGGTGGCAATGAGCAGTTCTTC CASSLEGQGGNEQFF TRBV5-6 once TRBJ2-1 TRBD1
TGCGCCAGCAGCCCTCTCCGGGACAGTGACACCGGGGAGCTGTTTTTT CASSPLRDSDTGELFF TRBV4-3 NA TRBJ2-2 TRBD1
TGTGCCAGTAGTGCACGGGACAGGGGAAAGAACGAGCAGTACTTC CASSARDRGKNEQYF TRBV19 few TRBJ2-7 TRBD1
TGTGCCAGCAGCCACGGACAGGGGCGCCAAGGGGCTTTCTTT CASSHGQGRQGAFF TRBV3-1/TRBV3-2 NA TRBJ1-1 TRBD1
TGTGCCAGCAGTTACAGGGGGTTTTCGAGCTACGAGCAGTACTTC CASSYRGFSSYEQYF TRBV6-5 NA TRBJ2-7 NA
TGTGCCAGCAGCTTTGACCCCTTGGGGAGCTCCTATAATTCACCCCTCCACTTT CASSFDPLGSSYNSPLHF TRBV7-9 NA TRBJ1-6 NA
TGTGCCAGCAGCTGGATGACTAGCGGGAGCACCGGGGAGCTGTTTTTT CASSWMTSGSTGELFF TRBV7-9 once TRBJ2-2 TRBD2